This T cell receptor (beta chain) derives from a study of memory CD4+ T cells and cytomegalovirus serostatus. Single viable CD3+CD4+CD8-CD45RO+ cells were sorted as the memory CD4+ T cells. General observations from the study: Of 150 to 200 reported CMV TCRbeta sequences, just over 65 were found in memory CD4+ repertoires.

Original processing methods: Out-of-frame sequences were removed, leaving 2 million to 2.5 million distinct TCRbeta sequences. Produced via immunoSEQ multiplex PCR; TCRdb's table is partial and in-frame only. The DNA was the basis for D and trimming; V, J and clone size are from that table. In the table there are 70,000 to 95,000 clones, 80% of which are singletons. A word on this clone: Its matching antigen is unknown.

This clonotype originated in an adult in good health and CMV-seronegative. Sample: memory CD4+ T cells from blood.

The DNA for the CDR3 is TGCGCCAGCAGTGCAGGCGGGGGCACCTACAATGAGCAGTTCTTC. Translated, it gives CASSAGGGTYNEQFF. The chain employs TRBV10-1 and TRBJ2-1; perhaps TRBD2 as D (7 bases). CDR3 size: 15 residues. Germline CDR1 is WNHNN and CDR2 is SYGVQD (reference sequence). Trimming took off 4 bases at V and 2 bases at J, with 12 bases between the two ends.